This section outlines one T cell receptor (beta chain) sequence together with its context. About 30,000 T cell genomes, or approximately 290 ng DNA, went into unsorted PBMC replicate PCRs. Clones were sequenced by immunoSEQ multiplex PCR, and TCRdb holds only the in-frame ones, with some missing. The sample records about 490,000 clones, over 70% being singletons. The trim removed 4 bases at V and 2 bases at J, leaving 4 bases unmatched. This CDR3 has 16 residues. The germline V gene has CDR1 SGHRS and CDR2 YFSETQ. The data derive from a study of shared clonotypes between healthy human individuals. Participating donors were healthy, HIV-negative adults free of recent acute infections or vaccinations.

This sequence originates from a woman in her thirties or forties in good health. Some clones in this sample may be carry-over from other donors' samples. The sequenced sample was PBMCs. The chain links TRBV5-1 to TRBJ2-3; 13 nucleotides match TRBD2. CDR3 sequence (DNA): TGCGCCAGCAGCGCCGGACTAGCGGGGGACACAGATACGCAGTATTTT. Translating gives CASSAGLAGDTDTQYF.